One sample yielded the 26 T cell receptor beta chains listed below, sequenced in a study of shared clonotypes between healthy human individuals. The table came from immunoSEQ multiplex PCR; TCRdb's copy has only in-frame clones and leaves some out. The table has more than 2 million clones, nearly 97% seen once. Sequencing used naive CD4+ T cells sorted from blood. The subset denotes: CD45RA+ positively selected. These receptors all stem from a man aged 18 to 30 in good health.

The chain is built from TRBV6-1 and TRBJ1-4, with no clear D. This CDR3 is built from 14 residues. V gave up 0 bases and J gave up 8 bases, with 10 bases separating them. In germline, CDR1 is MNHNS, CDR2 SASEGT. The CDR3 reads CASSEALRREKLFF. The DNA for the CDR3 is TGTGCCAGCAGTGAAGCGCTTCGAAGGGAAAAACTGTTTTTT.

The chain has TRBV27 and TRBJ1-4; D is uncertain. The germline CDR1 and CDR2 sequences are MNHEY and SMNVEV (reference sequence). The CDR3 has 11 residues. The CDR3 region is CSQDHNEKLFF. In nucleotides, the CDR3 is TGTTCTCAAGACCATAATGAAAAACTGTTTTTT.

This chain links TRBV5-1 with TRBJ1-2; D is possibly TRBD1 (6 bases). The germline gives CDR1 SGHRS, CDR2 YFSETQ. Trimming removed 5 bases at V and 6 bases at J, with 17 bases between. The CDR3 is made up of 14 amino acids. This CDR3 is CASRNRALYDGYTF. The CDR3 DNA sequence: TGCGCCAGCAGAAACAGGGCTCTATACGATGGCTACACCTTC.

This rearrangement joins TRBV6-5 to TRBJ2-7; no reliable D call. V gave up 6 bases and J gave up 0 bases, with 12 bases separating them. This CDR3 is 14 amino acids long. Germline CDR1 and CDR2: MNHEY and SVGAGI. The CDR3 sequence is CASSEPSNSYEQYF. DNA for the CDR3: TGTGCCAGCAGCGAGCCGTCCAACTCCTACGAGCAGTACTTC.

This clone appeared a single time. The chain joins TRBV2 to TRBJ1-6; 12 bases map to TRBD1. The CDR3 loop spans 14 amino acids. J lost 10 bases, V lost 5 bases, and 3 bases had no gene match. Germline loops: CDR1 SNHLY, CDR2 FYNNEI. In DNA, the CDR3 is TGTGCCAGCAGTCGGGACAGGGGGCAATCACCCCTCCACTTT. It is translated as CASSRDRGQSPLHF.

This clone was found once. The V gene is TRBV7-9, the J gene TRBJ1-1; TRBD1 might be the D (5 bases). This CDR3 region has 13 residues. Germline lookup yields CDR1 SEHNR and CDR2 FQNEAQ (reference sequence). The germline V and J ends were trimmed by 7 bases and 4 bases, with 13 bases remaining between them. CDR3 in amino acids: CASILTASTEAFF. The CDR3 DNA sequence: TGTGCCAGCATCCTGACAGCAAGCACTGAAGCTTTCTTT.

The DNA for the CDR3 is TGCGCCAGCAGCCCCGGACAGCCAACTAATGAAAAACTGTTTTTT. Protein sequence: CASSPGQPTNEKLFF. The rearrangement uses TRBV23-1 and TRBJ1-4, with a tentative D call TRBD1 (6 bases). TRBV23-1 is marked as an open reading frame, function uncertain. The CDR3 is made up of 15 amino acids. Trimming shortened V by 6 bases and J by 0 bases, and 11 bases separated the two germline ends.

CDR3 in DNA: TGCGCCAGCAGCCTCGAAGGAGGGGCGCGCGGCAATCAGCCCCAGCATTTT. Translation gives CASSLEGGARGNQPQHF. The gene calls are TRBV4-1 and TRBJ1-5, with D tentatively TRBD1 (5 bases). CDR3 size: 17 residues. Germline CDR1 reads MGHRA; CDR2 reads YSYEKL. Trimming stripped 4 bases from V and 2 bases from J, with 18 bases between.

This clone appeared once. V is TRBV5-1 and J is TRBJ2-1; tentative D call: TRBD2 (6 bases). V was pared by 4 bases and J by 7 bases, with 18 bases between. Germline loops: CDR1 SGHRS, CDR2 YFSETQ. This CDR3 is 15 amino acids long. The CDR3 sequence: CASSQTQTRRNEQFF. CDR3 in DNA: TGCGCCAGCAGCCAGACCCAGACTAGGAGAAATGAGCAGTTCTTC.

This sequence joins TRBV5-1 and TRBJ2-3; possibly TRBD2 for D (6 bases). Looked up from germline, CDR1 is SGHRS and CDR2 is YFSETQ. The CDR3 has 14 amino acids. Trimming removed 4 bases from V and 0 bases from J, with 9 bases in between. CDR3 region: CASSAGLSTDTQYF. In nucleotides, the CDR3 is TGCGCCAGCAGCGCTGGACTAAGCACAGATACGCAGTATTTT.

The genes are TRBV11-2 and TRBJ2-2; 8 bases agree with TRBD1. This CDR3 region has 14 residues. The germline CDR1 and CDR2 sequences are SGHAT and FQNNGV. Losses at the gene ends were 4 bases for V and 4 bases for J; bases not matched to a gene: 2. The CDR3 region is CASSWTGSTGELFF. Here the CDR3 DNA reads TGTGCCAGCAGCTGGACAGGGTCCACCGGGGAGCTGTTTTTT.

A note on this clone: Other DNA sequences in the same sample also yield this CDR3. The chain employs TRBV6-1 and TRBJ2-7; D is perhaps TRBD2 (6 bases). Germline-derived CDR1 and CDR2 are MNHNS and SASEGT. V lost 3 bases and J 7 bases, leaving 13 bases between the germline ends. The CDR3 covers 13 residues. The CDR3 sequence: CASSEWAGGEQYF. Here the CDR3 DNA reads TGTGCCAGCAGTGAGTGGGCCGGGGGTGAGCAGTACTTC.

This clone appeared a single time. This rearrangement joins TRBV7-9 to TRBJ2-1; unclear D gene. Germline V CDR1 and CDR2: SEHNR, FQNEAQ (reference sequence). The CDR3 length is 15 residues. V dropped 1 base and J dropped 5 bases, with 12 bases sitting between them. CDR3 DNA sequence: TGTGCCAGCAGCTTAGAGGGCTTATCCAACAATGAGCAGTTCTTC. This encodes CASSLEGLSNNEQFF. Supplemented by reference TRBV7-9 and TRBJ2-1, the full variable domain reads DTGVSQNPRHKITKRGQNVTFRCDPISEHNRLYWYRQTLGQGPEFLTYFQNEAQLEKSRLLSDRFSAERPKGSFSTLEIQRTEQGDSAMYLCASSLEGLSNNEQFFGPGTRLTVL.

This chain connects TRBV6-1 to TRBJ2-6; a weak D match, TRBD2 (5 bases). The CDR3 runs to 17 residues. Deletions cut 4 bases from V and 0 bases from J, with 13 bases between. The germline CDR1 and CDR2 sequences are MNHNS and SASEGT. The DNA of the CDR3 is TGTGCCAGCAGTGTCGGCCCCGGGATCTCTGGGGCCAACGTCCTGACTTTC. Translating it yields CASSVGPGISGANVLTF.

V usage is TRBV2 and J usage is TRBJ2-2, with 10 bases aligning to TRBD2. V lost 6 bases, J lost 4 bases, and 2 bases stayed unmatched. The CDR3 runs 14 residues. CDR1 is SNHLY and CDR2 is FYNNEI in the germline V gene. CDR3 in amino acids: CASRLAGSTGELFF. DNA for the CDR3: TGTGCCAGCAGACTAGCGGGGAGCACCGGGGAGCTGTTTTTT.

This clone has a single count. The same CDR3 is also encoded by other DNA sequences in this sample. The chain has TRBV5-6 and TRBJ2-1; no definite D call. The CDR3 is made up of 11 amino acids. Germline V gives CDR1 SGHDT, CDR2 YYEEEE. The germline V and J ends were trimmed by 4 bases and 4 bases, with 3 bases remaining between them. CDR3 in amino acids: CASSTYNEQFF. The CDR3 DNA sequence: TGTGCCAGCAGCACATACAATGAGCAGTTCTTC.

The gene calls are TRBV5-1 and TRBJ2-7; 9 nucleotides agree with TRBD2. Germline V gene data show CDR1 as SGHRS and CDR2 as YFSETQ. The CDR3 spans 14 residues. J lost 3 bases, V lost 4 bases, and 5 bases had no gene match. The CDR3 region has the DNA TGCGCCAGCAGCGCTCAGACTAGCGGCTACGAGCAGTACTTC. Protein: CASSAQTSGYEQYF. The full variable domain, in which reference TRBV5-1 and TRBJ2-7 provide the parts outside the CDR3, is KAGVTQTPRYLIKTRGQQVTLSCSPISGHRSVSWYQQTPGQGLQFLFEYFSETQRNKGNFPGRFSGRQFSNSRSEMNVSTLELGDSALYLCASSAQTSGYEQYFGPGTRLTVT.

This rearrangement joins TRBV5-1 to TRBJ2-5, with 15 positions matching TRBD2. The V gene end was trimmed by 4 bases and the J gene end by 5 bases; junction bases not matched to a gene: 6. Per the germline V gene, CDR1 is SGHRS and CDR2 is YFSETQ. The CDR3 extends over 16 amino acids. The chain's CDR3 is CASSTQGTSGGETQYF. The CDR3 DNA reads as TGCGCCAGCAGCACGCAAGGGACTAGCGGGGGGGAGACCCAGTACTTC.

The chain joins TRBV7-6 to TRBJ2-3; no definite D call. The germline V and J ends were trimmed by 0 bases and 6 bases, with 10 bases remaining between them. Per germline, CDR1 SGHVS and CDR2 FNYEAQ. CDR3 size: 14 residues. The CDR3: CASSLARGWDTQYF. The CDR3 DNA follows: TGTGCCAGCAGCTTAGCGCGAGGTTGGGATACGCAGTATTTT.

V and J are TRBV7-2 and TRBJ2-1; 13 positions agree with TRBD2. This CDR3 has 17 residues. Germline V gene sequence: CDR1 SGHTA, CDR2 FQGNSA. V gave up 6 bases and J gave up 7 bases; unmatched junction bases: 12. The CDR3 is CASSFMARTSGSNEQFF. DNA for the CDR3: TGTGCCAGCAGTTTCATGGCACGGACTAGCGGGAGTAATGAGCAGTTCTTC. The whole variable domain, filled in from reference TRBV7-2 and TRBJ2-1, reads GAGVSQSPSNKVTEKGKDVELRCDPISGHTALYWYRQSLGQGLEFLIYFQGNSAPDKSGLPSDRFSAERTGGSVSTLTIQRTQQEDSAVYLCASSFMARTSGSNEQFFGPGTRLTVL.

The chain recombines TRBV28 with TRBJ2-7; 7 positions agree with TRBD1. J gave up 3 bases and V 6 bases, and 11 bases lay outside the gene matches. This CDR3 comprises 15 residues. CDR1 is MDHEN, CDR2 SYDVKM, per germline. The CDR3 reads CASSTARGNFYEQYF. The CDR3 DNA reads TGTGCCAGCAGCACAGCCAGGGGGAATTTCTACGAGCAGTACTTC.

This rearrangement joins TRBV7-2 to TRBJ2-7; no firm D call. The V gene lost 4 bases and the J gene lost 6 bases, with 10 bases spanning the gap. The CDR3 totals 12 residues. CDR1 is SGHTA and CDR2 is FQGNSA in the germline V gene. CDR3 sequence: CASSSGSGEQYF. CDR3 in DNA: TGTGCCAGCAGCTCAGGCTCGGGCGAGCAGTACTTC.

In this sample, this clone turned up once. The chain has TRBV5-1 and TRBJ2-5, with 10 bases fitting TRBD2. Germline CDR1 and CDR2: SGHRS and YFSETQ. The CDR3 has 16 residues. J lost 5 bases, V lost 1 base, and 8 bases had no gene match. The CDR3 DNA reads TGCGCCAGCAGCTTGAATAGCGGGAGGTTTGGGGAGACCCAGTACTTC. As protein: CASSLNSGRFGETQYF.

The V and J genes are TRBV7-8 and TRBJ2-7; D is perhaps TRBD2 (5 bases). The CDR3 extends over 13 amino acids. V lost 5 bases to trimming and J lost 6 bases, with 14 bases between them. From germline, CDR1 is SGHVS and CDR2 FQNEAQ. Written as DNA, the CDR3 is TGTGCCAGCAGCCAACGGGATGTCGGCGAGCAGTACTTC. Protein product: CASSQRDVGEQYF.

The V call is TRBV6-1, the J call TRBJ2-7, with 7 bases that match TRBD1. This CDR3 is 15 amino acids long. Trimming took 7 bases from V and 0 from J; bases not matched to a gene: 9. Germline V gives CDR1 MNHNS, CDR2 SASEGT. The CDR3 DNA reads TGTGCCAGCAAGGTGACAGGGCCCGCCTCCTACGAGCAGTACTTC. This encodes CASKVTGPASYEQYF.

V usage is TRBV7-2 and J usage is TRBJ2-7; perhaps TRBD1 as D (6 bases). The CDR3 has 15 amino acids. The germline V gene encodes CDR1 SGHTA and CDR2 FQGNSA. Trimming stripped 4 bases from V and 7 bases from J, with 20 bases between. CDR3 sequence reads: CASSSQGQGFVEQYF. CDR3 nucleotide sequence: TGTGCCAGCAGCTCTCAGGGGCAGGGGTTTGTGGAGCAGTACTTC.